The rows below give T cell receptor beta chains drawn from one sample of a study of regulatory T cells in long-lasting Graves disease. MiXCR was run by TCRdb on the multiplex PCR reads, yielding one entry per CDR3 protein. The data contain roughly 500,000 distinct CDR3 sequences, roughly 13% of them seen just once; the ten biggest clones take up 10%. The data were also submitted as part of a second study, on T cells in Graves' hyperthyroidism and ophthalmopathy.

Sample: peripheral blood mononuclear cells (PBMCs), taken at new diagnosis, from a patient treated with antithyroid drugs. These receptors were collected from a man under 40 with Graves disease. Both conserved end residues are part of each CDR3. A D gene is named only where the DNA matches it firmly. Clone size appears in some rows only: once, few, many, or a class for an expanded clone.

D: -; V: TRBV5-6; size: -; J: TRBJ2-7; DNA: TGTGCCAGCAGCTACGCCGGGGGCTCCTACTACGAGCAGTACTTC; CDR3: CASSYAGGSYYEQYF
D: TRBD2; V: TRBV20-1; size: many; J: TRBJ2-7; DNA: TGCAGTGCTATGACTAGCGGGGCATACGAGCAGTACTTC; CDR3: CSAMTSGAYEQYF
D: -; V: TRBV12-3/TRBV12-4; size: many; J: TRBJ1-2; DNA: TGTGCCAGCAGTTTTCCTTCAGGTGGCTACACCTTC; CDR3: CASSFPSGGYTF
D: -; V: TRBV7-2; size: many; J: TRBJ2-1; DNA: TGTGCCAGCACTGACCGGACCGGGGCCTACAATGAGCAGTTCTTC; CDR3: CASTDRTGAYNEQFF
D: -; V: TRBV29-1; size: many; J: TRBJ1-1; DNA: TGCAGCGTTGAAGTTCTGCAACCTGAAGCTTTCTTT; CDR3: CSVEVLQPEAFF
D: -; V: TRBV10-2; size: many; J: TRBJ2-7; DNA: TGCGCCAGCAAGGCAGGGGAGGTCGAGCAGTACTTC; CDR3: CASKAGEVEQYF
D: TRBD1; V: TRBV10-3; size: few; J: TRBJ1-1; DNA: TGTGCCATCAGTACCCAGGGGGGGGACACTGAAGCTTTCTTT; CDR3: CAISTQGGDTEAFF
D: -; V: TRBV6-5; size: many; J: TRBJ1-1; DNA: TGTGCCAGCAGTTACTCCTGGGGGCACACTGAAGCTTTCTTT; CDR3: CASSYSWGHTEAFF
D: -; V: TRBV6-2/TRBV6-3; size: many; J: TRBJ1-2; DNA: TGTGCCAGCAGTGGCCGGGAAACACTCTATGGCTACACCTTC; CDR3: CASSGRETLYGYTF
D: -; V: TRBV5-6; size: -; J: TRBJ2-1; DNA: TGTGCCAGCAGCTTGTTCGCCTCAAGCTCCTACAATGAGCAGTTCTTC; CDR3: CASSLFASSSYNEQFF
D: -; V: TRBV11-2; size: many; J: TRBJ2-7; DNA: TGTGCCAGCAGCTTAATCAGGCTGACCGGCTCCTACGAGCAGTACTTC; CDR3: CASSLIRLTGSYEQYF
D: TRBD2; V: TRBV3-1; size: few; J: TRBJ2-7; DNA: TGTGCCAGCAGCCAAGATATAGCGGGCCTCTCCTACGAGCAGTACTTC; CDR3: CASSQDIAGLSYEQYF
D: -; V: TRBV2; size: many; J: TRBJ2-1; DNA: TGTGCCAGCAGTGACCCTAGCGCCTACAATGAGCAGTTCTTC; CDR3: CASSDPSAYNEQFF
D: -; V: TRBV6-5; size: many; J: TRBJ2-7; DNA: TGTGCCAGCAGTTACTCGACTTCCACTTCGGCACTAGCACTTTCCTACGAGCAGTACTTC; CDR3: CASSYSTSTSALALSYEQYF
D: -; V: TRBV25-1; size: -; J: TRBJ1-6; DNA: TGTGCCAGCAGTGGGTCAAGGAATTCACCCCTCCACTTT; CDR3: CASSGSRNSPLHF
D: -; V: TRBV30; size: many; J: TRBJ2-3; DNA: TGTGCCTGGAGTTTAAAAGATACGCAGTATTTT; CDR3: CAWSLKDTQYF
D: TRBD2; V: TRBV12-3/TRBV12-4; size: many; J: TRBJ2-1; DNA: TGTGCCAGCAGTTTTGGGGGGACTAGCGGGACTGAGCAGTTCTTC; CDR3: CASSFGGTSGTEQFF
D: -; V: TRBV12-3/TRBV12-4; size: many; J: TRBJ1-4; DNA: TGTGCCAGCAGGGACAGTCTTAATGAAAAACTGTTTTTT; CDR3: CASRDSLNEKLFF
D: -; V: TRBV7-9; size: many; J: TRBJ1-1; DNA: TGTGCCAGCAGTTCCGACACAAACCGGGCTGAAGCTTTCTTT; CDR3: CASSSDTNRAEAFF
D: -; V: TRBV20-1; size: many; J: TRBJ1-1; DNA: TGCAGTGCTACTCTAATGGGGCATAACGTAGCTTTCTTT; CDR3: CSATLMGHNVAFF
D: TRBD1; V: TRBV12-3/TRBV12-4; size: many; J: TRBJ1-2; DNA: TGTGCCAGCAGCCCGACAGGGGTGGCTGGCTACACCTTC; CDR3: CASSPTGVAGYTF
D: TRBD2; V: TRBV20-1; size: many; J: TRBJ2-3; DNA: TGCAGTGCTAGTCAACTAGCGGGAGATTCGATAGATACGCAGTATTTT; CDR3: CSASQLAGDSIDTQYF
D: -; V: TRBV11-2; size: few; J: TRBJ1-3; DNA: TGTGCCAGCAGCTTAGGGCCCTTTGGAGCTGGAAACACCATATATTTT; CDR3: CASSLGPFGAGNTIYF
D: TRBD2; V: TRBV2; size: many; J: TRBJ2-5; DNA: TGTGCCAGCAGTGTGGGCAGCGGGAGGCAAGAGACCCAGTACTTC; CDR3: CASSVGSGRQETQYF
D: -; V: TRBV10-3; size: many; J: TRBJ2-3; DNA: TGTGCCATCAGCCAGGGGCGGGGGAGCACAGATACGCAGTATTTT; CDR3: CAISQGRGSTDTQYF
D: -; V: TRBV2; size: many; J: TRBJ2-3; DNA: TGTGCCAGCAGCTTGGTCAGCCGCACAGATACGCAGTATTTT; CDR3: CASSLVSRTDTQYF
D: -; V: TRBV28; size: many; J: TRBJ1-5; DNA: TGTGCCAGCAGGCAGGGATATCAGCCCCAGCATTTT; CDR3: CASRQGYQPQHF
D: -; V: TRBV14; size: many; J: TRBJ2-1; DNA: TGTGCCAGCAGCCGCCGGGACTGGGGCTACAATGAGCAGTTCTTC; CDR3: CASSRRDWGYNEQFF
D: TRBD2; V: TRBV20-1; size: -; J: TRBJ2-1; DNA: TGCAGTGCTAGAGATCGACTAGCGGGAAATGGTGAGCAGTTCTTC; CDR3: CSARDRLAGNGEQFF
D: TRBD1; V: TRBV6-5; size: few; J: TRBJ2-3; DNA: TGTGCCAGCAGTTACGGTTCGAGGACAGGGATCGCAGATACGCAGTATTTT; CDR3: CASSYGSRTGIADTQYF
D: TRBD2; V: TRBV11-2; size: many; J: TRBJ2-7; DNA: TGTGCCAGCAGACGACTAGCGGGAGGCTACGAGCAGTACTTC; CDR3: CASRRLAGGYEQYF
D: TRBD2; V: TRBV5-6; size: -; J: TRBJ2-3; DNA: TGTGCCAGCAGCTTCACTAGCGGGTTTGATACGCAGTATTTT; CDR3: CASSFTSGFDTQYF
D: -; V: TRBV20-1; size: many; J: TRBJ2-7; DNA: TGCAGTGCCTCTTCCTACGAGCAGTACTTC; CDR3: CSASSYEQYF
D: -; V: TRBV2; size: many; J: TRBJ2-5; DNA: TGTGCCAGCAAGATGTTAGTCCAAGAGACCCAGTACTTC; CDR3: CASKMLVQETQYF
D: TRBD1; V: TRBV18; size: -; J: TRBJ2-5; DNA: TGTGCCAGCTCACCAGCCGGGACAGCCGAAGAGACCCAGTACTTC; CDR3: CASSPAGTAEETQYF
D: -; V: TRBV29-1; size: many; J: TRBJ2-7; DNA: TGCAGCGTGAGAGCAGGGTACTACGAGCAGTACTTC; CDR3: CSVRAGYYEQYF
D: -; V: TRBV2; size: many; J: TRBJ2-7; DNA: TGTGCCAGCGCACACTACCGGGATCTCGAGCAGTACTTC; CDR3: CASAHYRDLEQYF
D: -; V: TRBV5-1; size: few; J: TRBJ1-1; DNA: TGCGCCAGCCAAGGGGGGGTTTTGAACACTGAAGCTTTCTTT; CDR3: CASQGGVLNTEAFF
D: -; V: TRBV6-6; size: few; J: TRBJ2-6; DNA: TGTGCCAGCAGTTACTCGACTCGGAGAACTGGGGCCAACGTCCTGACTTTC; CDR3: CASSYSTRRTGANVLTF
D: -; V: TRBV6-1; size: many; J: TRBJ2-1; DNA: TGTGCCAGCAGCTTACGGACTCCCTACAATGAGCAGTTCTTC; CDR3: CASSLRTPYNEQFF
D: TRBD1; V: TRBV12-3/TRBV12-4; size: -; J: TRBJ2-1; DNA: TGTGCCAGCAGTCCCGGACAGGGTAACTACGAGCAGTTCTTC; CDR3: CASSPGQGNYEQFF
D: -; V: TRBV7-9; size: many; J: TRBJ2-1; DNA: TGTGCCAGCAGCCCTCAGGGCGAGTTCTTC; CDR3: CASSPQGEFF
D: TRBD1; V: TRBV12-3/TRBV12-4; size: many; J: TRBJ2-5; DNA: TGTGCCAGCAGGACAGGGGCGACTACCCAAGAGACCCAGTACTTC; CDR3: CASRTGATTQETQYF
D: TRBD2; V: TRBV20-1; size: few; J: TRBJ2-7; DNA: TGCAGTGCTAGGGAGAATGGACTAGCGGCCTACTCCTACGAGCAGTACTTC; CDR3: CSARENGLAAYSYEQYF
D: -; V: TRBV5-5; size: few; J: TRBJ1-6; DNA: TGTGCCAGCACCACTTACAGCTCCTATAATTCACCCCTCCACTTT; CDR3: CASTTYSSYNSPLHF
D: TRBD2; V: TRBV5-1; size: few; J: TRBJ2-2; DNA: TGCGCCAGCAGCTTGGCCCAGCGGGAGTTGTCCGGGGAGCTGTTTTTT; CDR3: CASSLAQRELSGELFF
D: TRBD2; V: TRBV25-1; size: -; J: TRBJ2-4; DNA: TGTGCCAGCAGTGTGGGGGGGGCCAAAAACATTCAGTACTTC; CDR3: CASSVGGAKNIQYF
D: TRBD1; V: TRBV2; size: many; J: TRBJ1-2; DNA: TGTGCCAGCACCCGGGACAGGGTCAATGGCTACACCTTC; CDR3: CASTRDRVNGYTF
D: TRBD2; V: TRBV3-1; size: -; J: TRBJ2-5; DNA: TGTGCCAGCAGCCAAGATCGAAGCGGGAGACAAGAGACCCAGTACTTC; CDR3: CASSQDRSGRQETQYF
D: -; V: TRBV9; size: many; J: TRBJ2-5; DNA: TGTGCCAGCAGCGCCCGCGGGACGGAAGAGACCCAGTACTTC; CDR3: CASSARGTEETQYF
D: -; V: TRBV19; size: many; J: TRBJ1-5; DNA: TGTGCCAGTAGTATCCCAGACTATAGCAATCAGCCCCAGCATTTT; CDR3: CASSIPDYSNQPQHF
D: TRBD2; V: TRBV27; size: few; J: TRBJ2-1; DNA: TGTGCCAGCAGCCCGCTAGCGGGAGTTGTATTTGAGCAGTTCTTC; CDR3: CASSPLAGVVFEQFF
D: -; V: TRBV2; size: -; J: TRBJ2-1; DNA: TGTGCCACAGTAGAGGGTAGCTTGTCCAATGAGCAGTTCTTC; CDR3: CATVEGSLSNEQFF